A selection of T cell receptor beta chains follows, all from one sample in a study of shared clonotypes between healthy human individuals. Libraries were prepared by immunoSEQ multiplex PCR; TCRdb keeps only in-frame clonotypes and omits some of them. The table includes around 1.4 million clones, approximately 98.5% detected once. Sequenced input: naive CD4+ T cells sorted from blood. These receptor sequences come from a man younger than 40 in good health. The CDR3 runs from the conserved cysteine through the conserved F or W. The order of the fields is clone size, J gene, V gene, D gene, CDR3 DNA, CDR3 protein. D genes are given only for firm matches. Only part of the rows carry a size: once, few, many, or a class if the clone is expanded.

>NA|TRBJ1-2|TRBV9|TRBD1
TGTGCCAGCAGCTCACAGGGGGTGGGCTATGGCTACACCTTC
CASSSQGVGYGYTF
>NA|TRBJ1-1|TRBV20-1|NA
TGCAGTGCTATGAACACTGAAGCTTTCTTT
CSAMNTEAFF
>NA|TRBJ2-7|TRBV9|NA
TGTGCCAGCAGTGGCGCCAGCGGTACCTACGAGCAGTACTTC
CASSGASGTYEQYF
>once|TRBJ1-2|TRBV5-4|NA
TGTGCCAGCTCGGACAGCTCAGCGGGCTCCTATGGCTACACCTTC
CASSDSSAGSYGYTF
>NA|TRBJ2-7|TRBV7-8|TRBD1
TGTGCCAGCTCCCTAGACAGGGAAGCCTACGAGCAGTACTTC
CASSLDREAYEQYF
>once|TRBJ2-7|TRBV7-2|TRBD2
TGTGCCAGCAGCGAGGCGGGAGCCCCCGAGCAGTACTTC
CASSEAGAPEQYF
>NA|TRBJ2-3|TRBV7-2|TRBD2
TGTGCCAGCAGCCCCGGACTAGCTCCAGATACGCAGTATTTT
CASSPGLAPDTQYF
>NA|TRBJ1-2|TRBV2|NA
TGTGCCAGCATTCATAGGGACTCAAACGGCGGCTACACCTTC
CASIHRDSNGGYTF
>NA|TRBJ1-4|TRBV10-1|NA
TGCGCCAGCAGTGAATCTGGGCCTCGGGCTAATGAAAAACTGTTTTTT
CASSESGPRANEKLFF
>NA|TRBJ2-7|TRBV7-9|NA
TGTGCCAGCAGCTTAGGCCCTCAAAGGAGCGAGCAGTACTTC
CASSLGPQRSEQYF
>NA|TRBJ1-5|TRBV28|NA
TGTGCCAGCAGAGGGGTTTCTCAGCCCCAGCATTTT
CASRGVSQPQHF
>once|TRBJ2-7|TRBV5-1|TRBD1
TGCGCCAGCCGAGGGACAGGGACAGAGGAGCAGTACTTC
CASRGTGTEEQYF
>NA|TRBJ2-3|TRBV5-1|NA
TGCGCCAGCAGCTTGACAGGTTACACAGATACGCAGTATTTT
CASSLTGYTDTQYF
>NA|TRBJ2-1|TRBV18|NA
TGTGCCAGCTCACCGGGCCAGGGATTGGGAAATGAGCAGTTCTTC
CASSPGQGLGNEQFF
>NA|TRBJ1-1|TRBV2|NA
TGTGCCAGCTCCAAACTAATGGGAGGTGAAGCTTTCTTT
CASSKLMGGEAFF
>once|TRBJ2-3|TRBV11-2|NA
TGTGCCAGCAGCTTAGAGTTAGAAACAGATACGCAGTATTTT
CASSLELETDTQYF
>NA|TRBJ2-3|TRBV19|TRBD2
TGTGCCAGTAGTCCCCGACTAGCGGGGCTCACAGATACGCAGTATTTT
CASSPRLAGLTDTQYF
>NA|TRBJ2-3|TRBV19|TRBD2
TGTGCCAGTAGTTTTACTAGCGGAGCGGTCTCAGATACGCAGTATTTT
CASSFTSGAVSDTQYF
>NA|TRBJ2-7|TRBV5-5|NA
TGTGCCAGCAGCCGGCAGAGTTCCTACGAGCAGTACTTC
CASSRQSSYEQYF
>NA|TRBJ1-2|TRBV7-8|NA
TGTGCCAGCAGCTCCCAGGGGCACACATCCGGGGGCTACACCTTC
CASSSQGHTSGGYTF
>once|TRBJ1-1|TRBV10-2|NA
TGCGCCAGCAGTGAATCTGGGTACGCTGAAGCTTTCTTT
CASSESGYAEAFF
>NA|TRBJ2-3|TRBV29-1|TRBD1
TGCAGCGCATTCCGGGACAGGGGGCCAGATACGCAGTATTTT
CSAFRDRGPDTQYF
>NA|TRBJ1-2|TRBV28|NA
TGTGCCAGCAGTTTCACAGGGAACTATGGCTACACCTTC
CASSFTGNYGYTF
>NA|TRBJ2-7|TRBV6-5|NA
TGTGCCAGCAGTTATACAGGGCGCGAGCAGTACTTC
CASSYTGREQYF
>NA|TRBJ2-1|TRBV6-6|TRBD2
TGTGCCAGCAGTACTAGCGCATACAATGAGCAGTTCTTC
CASSTSAYNEQFF
>NA|TRBJ1-2|TRBV30|NA
TGTGCCTGGAGCGGCGGTTGGGCCTATGGCTACACCTTC
CAWSGGWAYGYTF
>NA|TRBJ1-4|TRBV7-9|NA
TGTGCCAGCGGACTCAGGGGAACAACTAATGAAAAACTGTTTTTT
CASGLRGTTNEKLFF
>NA|TRBJ2-1|TRBV7-6|NA
TGTGCCAGCAGCACGGACAACTACAATGAGCAGTTCTTC
CASSTDNYNEQFF
>NA|TRBJ2-3|TRBV9|TRBD1
TGTGCCAGCAGTTGGGACAGGACCACAGATACGCAGTATTTT
CASSWDRTTDTQYF
>NA|TRBJ1-4|TRBV6-1|NA
TGTGCCAGCAGTGAAGCTCGGGGGGAGGATGAAAAACTGTTTTTT
CASSEARGEDEKLFF
>NA|TRBJ2-1|TRBV15|TRBD2
TGTGCCACCAGCAGAGAGAGGACTAGCGGGAATTTATATGAGCAGTTCTTC
CATSRERTSGNLYEQFF
>NA|TRBJ2-7|TRBV5-1|TRBD2
TGCGCCAGCAGCTTGGGGACTAGCGGTGGGTACGAGCAGTACTTC
CASSLGTSGGYEQYF
>NA|TRBJ1-2|TRBV11-2|NA
TGTGCCAGCAGCTTAGAACGGTTTGGTGGCTACACCTTC
CASSLERFGGYTF
>NA|TRBJ2-1|TRBV11-3|TRBD2
TGTGCCAGCAGCCTACTAGCGGGAGATGAGCAGTTCTTC
CASSLLAGDEQFF
>NA|TRBJ1-5|TRBV6-5|NA
TGTGCCAGCAGGGCCGAAAATCAGCCCCAGCATTTT
CASRAENQPQHF
>NA|TRBJ2-3|TRBV7-8|TRBD1
TGTGCCAGTGCTCGGGACAGGGGCCCAGATACGCAGTATTTT
CASARDRGPDTQYF
>NA|TRBJ2-5|TRBV5-1|NA
TGCGCCAGCAGCTTCGCCCAGGGGTCTCCCCAAGAGACCCAGTACTTC
CASSFAQGSPQETQYF
>NA|TRBJ2-5|TRBV27|NA
TGTGCCAGCAGTTTCATGGGCCAAGAGACCCAGTACTTC
CASSFMGQETQYF
>NA|TRBJ2-1|TRBV7-9|NA
TGTGCCAGCAGCTTCTTTAGCTCCTACAATGAGCAGTTCTTC
CASSFFSSYNEQFF
>NA|TRBJ2-3|TRBV4-1|TRBD1
TGCGCCAGCAGCCAAGATCTCCGGACAGGGCAGGGGGATACGCAGTATTTT
CASSQDLRTGQGDTQYF
>NA|TRBJ2-5|TRBV18|NA
TGTGCCAGCTCGCCGGAAGAGACCCAGTACTTC
CASSPEETQYF
>NA|TRBJ2-2|TRBV15|NA
TGTGCCACCAGCAGAGATCAGATATCGACGGGGGAGCTGTTTTTT
CATSRDQISTGELFF
>NA|TRBJ2-5|TRBV9|NA
TGTGCCAGCAGCGTAGATACAGGGCCCACGGAGACCCAGTACTTC
CASSVDTGPTETQYF
>NA|TRBJ2-1|TRBV5-4|TRBD2
TGTGCCATCCCAAGCGGGAGGGCCTATAATGAGCAGTTCTTC
CAIPSGRAYNEQFF
>NA|TRBJ1-5|TRBV10-3|TRBD1
TGTGCCATCAGTGTGGGACAGAATCAGCCCCAGCATTTT
CAISVGQNQPQHF
>NA|TRBJ1-2|TRBV18|NA
TGTGCCAGCTCGGATGCGGGCCCCTATGGCTACACCTTC
CASSDAGPYGYTF
>NA|TRBJ2-2|TRBV27|NA
TGTGCCAGCACTGGCTCGTGGTCGGCCCCCGGGGAGCTGTTTTTT
CASTGSWSAPGELFF
>NA|TRBJ1-1|TRBV5-4|TRBD1
TGTGCCAGCAGCGAGGGACAGCCGAACACTGAAGCTTTCTTT
CASSEGQPNTEAFF
>NA|TRBJ1-2|TRBV4-2|NA
TGTGCCAGCAGCCAAGGTCCGGGGACATATGGCTACACCTTC
CASSQGPGTYGYTF
>NA|TRBJ1-1|TRBV19|NA
TGTGCCAGTAGTATAGCCGCGGTGGGAGTCCAGGAGGCTTTCTTT
CASSIAAVGVQEAFF
>NA|TRBJ1-1|TRBV18|TRBD1
TGTGCCAGCTCATTCCGGGACAGGGGATTGAACACTGAAGCTTTCTTT
CASSFRDRGLNTEAFF
>NA|TRBJ1-1|TRBV18|NA
TGTGCCAGCTCACAGGGGGTCTCTTCTGGAACTGAAGCTTTCTTT
CASSQGVSSGTEAFF
>NA|TRBJ2-3|TRBV2|TRBD1
TGTGCCAGCAGTATCGACAGGGGGCGCGGGGATACGCAGTATTTT
CASSIDRGRGDTQYF